Following are 14 T cell receptor beta chains from one sample sequenced in a study of T cell clonality in common variable immunodeficiency. Repertoires were generated with immunoSEQ multiplex PCR, while TCRdb's copy carries only in-frame clones and drops some. The sample offers roughly 40,000 clones and no singletons, the top ten holding about 3%. Sequences were obtained from peripheral blood mononuclear cells. The receptors originated from a person aged 18 to 75 in good health.

This clone was seen a handful of times. An end of the junction does not agree with germline; a read error may underlie this. The read ends 3 residues early relative to the CDR3; the germline J gene fills the gap. This chain links TRBV6-2 or TRBV6-3 with TRBJ2-1, with a tentative D call TRBD1 (6 bases). Germline V gives CDR1 MNHEY, CDR2 SVGEGT. The CDR3 is 15 residues long. The CDR3 sequence: CVSTKKVGHLNEQFF. The CDR3 bases that were read are TGTGTCAGCACCAAAAAGGTGGGACACCTAAATGAG.

This clone was counted many times. The CDR3 extends 3 residues past the end of the read, so its final part is completed from the germline J gene. The chain combines TRBV20-1 with TRBJ2-3; 11 nucleotides line up with TRBD2. The germline CDR1 and CDR2 sequences are DFQATT and SNEGSKA (reference sequence). The CDR3 sequence is 17 residues long. V dropped 0 bases and J dropped 2; count of bases not matched to a gene: 7. The CDR3 region is CSARDSLAGGFTDTQYF. The part of the CDR3 DNA that was read is TGCAGTGCTAGAGACTCGCTAGCGGGAGGCTTCACAGATACG.

At least ten counts were recorded for this clone. With the read ending 3 residues before the CDR3 end, the germline J gene is used to fill in that end. This chain joins TRBV13 and TRBJ2-3; 8 bases are shared with TRBD2. With 5 bases clipped from V and 2 bases from J, the junction kept 21 bases outside the gene matches. The CDR3 totals 20 residues. Per the germline V gene, CDR1 is PRHDT and CDR2 is FYEKMQ (reference sequence). The DNA read from the CDR3 is TGTGCCAGCAGCAGTAGCGGGATAGGGGCAGGACGGCCTGACACAGATACG. Encoded protein: CASSSSGIGAGRPDTDT. From start to end, the CDR3 is CASSSSGIGAGRPDTDTQYF.

In this sample, this clone turned up many times. The read ends 3 residues before the CDR3 terminus; that terminus is restored from the germline J gene. The V and J genes are TRBV5-1 and TRBJ1-1; no definite D call. Trimming shortened V by 0 bases and J by 3 bases, and 12 bases separated the two germline ends. CDR1 and CDR2 from the germline V gene are SGHRS and YFSETQ. The CDR3 spans 15 residues. CDR3 in amino acids: CASSLAGVLDTEAFF. Incomplete CDR3 DNA: TGCGCCAGCAGCTTGGCCGGGGTTTTGGACACTGAA. The whole variable domain, remainder taken from reference TRBV5-1 and TRBJ1-1, is KAGVTQTPRYLIKTRGQQVTLSCSPISGHRSVSWYQQTPGQGLQFLFEYFSETQRNKGNFPGRFSGRQFSNSRSEMNVSTLELGDSALYLCASSLAGVLDTEAFFGQGTRLTVV.

This clone was observed at least ten times. The read ends 3 residues shy of where the CDR3 ends; the end is completed using the germline J gene. The V and J genes are TRBV7-2 and TRBJ2-7; 10 nucleotides agree with TRBD1. CDR3 length: 15 amino acids. With V trimmed by 5 bases and J by 4 bases, 8 bases remained unmatched. The germline V gene encodes CDR1 SGHTA and CDR2 FQGNSA. The CDR3 loop is CASSPWTGGFYEQYF. The covered CDR3 bases are TGTGCCAGCAGCCCATGGACAGGGGGTTTTTACGAG. The full variable domain, rest sourced from reference TRBV7-2 and TRBJ2-7, is GAGVSQSPSNKVTEKGKDVELRCDPISGHTALYWYRQSLGQGLEFLIYFQGNSAPDKSGLPSDRFSAERTGGSVSTLTIQRTQQEDSAVYLCASSPWTGGFYEQYFGPGTRLTVT.

About this clone: The CDR3 extends 3 residues past the end of the read, so its final part is completed from the germline J gene. The chain has TRBV5-6 and TRBJ2-1; either TRBD1 or TRBD2 may supply D (5 bases each). V was pared by 0 bases and J by 6 bases, with 13 bases between. CDR3 length: 15 residues. The germline CDR1 and CDR2 sequences are SGHDT and YYEEEE. CDR3 sequence: CASSLVQGDFNEQFF. The part of the CDR3 DNA that was read is TGTGCCAGCAGCTTGGTGCAGGGAGATTTCAATGAG.

Ten or more counts support this clone. Sequencing ends 3 residues short of the CDR3 end; the germline J gene provides the rest. The J gene is TRBJ2-7, the V gene TRBV6-1; D gene uncertain. V was cut by 1 base and J by 0 bases, with 10 bases left in between. This CDR3 is 15 amino acids long. Germline CDR1 MNHNS, CDR2 SASEGT. CDR3 residues: CASSEEVQDSYEQYF. CDR3 DNA, as far as it was read: TGTGCCAGCAGTGAAGAGGTGCAGGACTCCTACGAG.

This clone was detected ten times or more. The read falls 3 residues short of the CDR3 end, and the missing part is taken from the germline J gene. This chain joins TRBV5-1 and TRBJ2-3, with 12 bases lining up with TRBD2. This CDR3 has 21 amino acids. Germline lookup yields CDR1 SGHRS and CDR2 YFSETQ. V shed 4 bases and J 3 bases; nucleotides not matched to a gene: 21. The sequenced CDR3 bases are TGCGCCAGCAGCACCCCGCGGACTAGCGGGACCCTTGAGAGTTTTACAGATACG. It yields the protein CASSTPRTSGTLESFTDT. The entire CDR3 sequence reads CASSTPRTSGTLESFTDTQYF.

This clone was detected many times. The CDR3 end is not reached by the read, which stops 3 residues before it; the germline J gene fills it in. V gene TRBV7-8 combines with J gene TRBJ2-5; 8 bases line up with TRBD2. J lost 3 bases, V lost 1 base, and 4 bases had no gene match. The CDR3 extends over 15 amino acids. Germline CDR1 reads SGHVS; CDR2 reads FQNEAQ. This chain's CDR3 is CASSLVLAGKETQYF. The part of the CDR3 DNA that was read is TGTGCCAGCAGCTTAGTGCTAGCGGGTAAAGAGACC.

There are many counts of this clone. The CDR3 reads CASRGLSDTQYF. The part of the CDR3 DNA that was read is TGTGCCAGTAGAGGACTTTCAGATACG. The genes are TRBV19 and TRBJ2-3; a possible D gene is TRBD2 (5 bases). The read terminates 3 residues ahead of where the CDR3 ends, so the germline J gene completes it. V was pared by 6 bases and J by 4 bases, with 8 bases between. The CDR3 is made up of 12 amino acids. Germline loops: CDR1 LNHDA, CDR2 SQIVND (reference sequence). The full variable domain, with the rest looked up from reference TRBV19 and TRBJ2-3, is DGGITQSPKYLFRKEGQNVTLSCEQNLNHDAMYWYRQDPGQGLRLIYYSQIVNDFQKGDIAEGYSVSREKKESFPLTVTSAQKNPTAFYLCASRGLSDTQYFGPGTRLTVL.

This clone has at least ten counts. The CDR3 goes on 3 residues after the read ends, and that part is filled in from the germline J gene. This chain links TRBV20-1 with TRBJ2-2, with a weak D call TRBD2 (6 bases). V was trimmed by 0 bases and J by 7 bases, leaving 18 bases between them. CDR3 length equals 16 residues. The germline V gene encodes CDR1 DFQATT and CDR2 SNEGSKA (reference sequence). Partial CDR3 DNA: TGCAGTGCTAGAGATCGGCTGGCGGGGACGGTCGGGGAG. Translation: CSARDRLAGTVGE. The entire CDR3 sequence reads CSARDRLAGTVGELFF.

This clone appeared many times. The CDR3 end is not reached by the read, which stops 3 residues before it; the germline J gene fills it in. This rearrangement joins TRBV7-6 to TRBJ1-2; 9 bases align to TRBD1. After removal of 1 base from V and 4 bases from J, the junction contained 7 bases not matched to a gene. The CDR3 has 16 amino acids. Germline assignment: CDR1 SGHVS and CDR2 FNYEAQ. The covered CDR3 bases are TGTGCCAGCAGCTTAGACCTCGGACAGGGGAGCTATGGC. Its translation is CASSLDLGQGSYG. The full CDR3 sequence reads CASSLDLGQGSYGYTF.

Regarding this clone: The CDR3 extends 3 residues past the end of the read, so its final part is completed from the germline J gene. The chain is built from TRBV6-4 and TRBJ2-2; a weak D match, TRBD1 (5 bases). The CDR3 is made up of 16 amino acids. Germline CDR1 MRHNA, CDR2 SNTAGT. The V end was cut by 0 bases, the J end by 6 bases, with 14 bases between. The DNA read from the CDR3 is TGTGCCAGCAGTGACTCCCCCGCCAGGGCTGCCGGGGAG. The encoded protein is CASSDSPARAAGE. The whole CDR3 region reads CASSDSPARAAGELFF.

In this sample, this clone turned up many times. The DNA ends 3 residues before the CDR3 does, and the rest of the CDR3 is filled in from the germline J gene. The rearrangement joins TRBV20-1 to TRBJ1-2; 8 bases map to TRBD1. The trim removed 5 bases at V and 0 bases at J, leaving 2 bases unmatched. This CDR3 is 13 amino acids long. Germline V lookup: CDR1 DFQATT, CDR2 SNEGSKA (reference sequence). CDR3 bases read: TGCAGTGCTTACAGGGGGACTAACTATGGC. This codes for CSAYRGTNYG. The entire CDR3 is CSAYRGTNYGYTF.